This T cell receptor beta chain is from a study of T cell clonality in common variable immunodeficiency. This clone was counted at least ten times. Its antigen remains unidentified. The missing CDR3 end, 3 residues past where the read stops, is filled in from the germline J gene. General study results and limits: Authors noted CVID clonality's cause needs subpopulation repertoire sequencing. Common variable immunodeficiency TCR beta sequences reportedly had fewer deletions and N-nucleotide insertions. Fewer TCRbeta clones were shared among CVID subjects than controls.

CVID and control samples used equivalent genomic DNA input. The protocol was immunoSEQ multiplex PCR, while the TCRdb copy is restricted to in-frame clones and leaves out a portion. In total the sample includes approximately 34,000 clones, none of them seen once. Germline V gene sequence: CDR1 SGHDN, CDR2 FVKESK. The V segment lost 6 bases and the J segment 3 bases; nucleotides outside the gene matches: 2. The CDR3 extends over 13 amino acids. This TCR was recovered from a person aged 18 to 75 in good health. The sample was peripheral blood mononuclear cells. The chain recombines TRBV14 with TRBJ2-7; 10 bases agree with TRBD2. This chain's CDR3 is CASRRTSGYEQYF. Partial CDR3 DNA: TGTGCCAGCAGGCGGACTAGCGGCTACGAG.